This entry lists 32 T cell receptor beta chains sequenced from one sample in a study of long-term antiretroviral therapy in people with HIV. With survey level as its setting, the immunoSEQ assay was v3.0. Assay used: immunoSEQ multiplex PCR; TCRdb lists only in-frame clones, some missing. The table has some 20,000 clones, 82% seen once. Sequencing was performed on unsorted PBMCs, taken around 2.5 years after starting antiretroviral therapy. These receptors originate from a man aged 35 to 55 with HIV.

This chain connects TRBV7-9 to TRBJ1-2, with 9 positions matching TRBD1. This CDR3 region has 14 residues. Trimming cost V 8 bases and J 5 bases; bases outside gene matches: 9. Germline V gene sequence: CDR1 SEHNR, CDR2 FQNEAQ (reference sequence). The CDR3 reads CASSRGGQGYGYTF. For the CDR3, the DNA is TGTGCCAGCTCCCGAGGGGGACAGGGATATGGCTACACCTTC.

This chain links TRBV30 with TRBJ2-7; D unresolved. Trimming left V 3 bases short and J 5 bases short, with 11 bases between. The CDR3 extends over 12 amino acids. CDR1 is GTSNPN and CDR2 is SVGIG in the germline V gene (reference sequence). CDR3 in amino acids: CAWSRNTNEQYF. The CDR3 DNA reads as TGTGCCTGGAGCCGTAACACGAACGAGCAGTACTTC.

The chain combines TRBV7-2 with TRBJ1-2, with 8 bases fitting TRBD1. CDR1 is SGHTA, CDR2 FQGNSA, per germline. V shed 4 bases and J 3 bases; nucleotides not matched to a gene: 4. This CDR3 is built from 14 residues. The CDR3 loop reads CASSSDRGDYGYTF. The DNA for the CDR3 is TGTGCCAGCAGCTCCGACAGGGGTGACTATGGCTACACCTTC. The full variable domain, completed using reference TRBV7-2 and TRBJ1-2, is GAGVSQSPSNKVTEKGKDVELRCDPISGHTALYWYRQSLGQGLEFLIYFQGNSAPDKSGLPSDRFSAERTGGSVSTLTIQRTQQEDSAVYLCASSSDRGDYGYTFGSGTRLTVV.

V usage is TRBV2 and J usage is TRBJ1-2, with a weak D call TRBD1 (5 bases). This CDR3 has 13 residues. V was shortened by 0 bases and J by 6 bases, with 8 bases between the two germline ends. In germline, CDR1 is SNHLY, CDR2 FYNNEI. The CDR3 nucleotides are TGTGCCAGCAGTGAAGCCAGGGCTGATGGCTACACCTTC. As protein: CASSEARADGYTF. The full variable domain, its missing parts supplied by reference TRBV2 and TRBJ1-2, is EPEVTQTPSHQVTQMGQEVILRCVPISNHLYFYWYRQILGQKVEFLVSFYNNEISEKSEIFDDQFSVERPDGSNFTLKIRSTKLEDSAMYFCASSEARADGYTFGSGTRLTVV.

The chain is built from TRBV5-1 and TRBJ1-3, with D uncertain. V lost 2 bases and J 1 base, leaving 10 bases between the germline ends. The germline V gene encodes CDR1 SGHRS and CDR2 YFSETQ. The CDR3 has 15 residues. The CDR3 is CASSLGLLSGNTIYF. CDR3 bases: TGCGCCAGCAGCTTAGGACTGCTGTCTGGAAACACCATATATTTT.

V usage is TRBV5-1 and J usage is TRBJ1-5; D is possibly TRBD1 (5 bases). V lost 3 bases to trimming and J lost 1 base, with 11 bases between them. This CDR3 comprises 15 residues. From germline, CDR1 is SGHRS and CDR2 YFSETQ. Written as DNA, the CDR3 is TGCGCCAGCAGCTGGTGGGACGAGAGCAATCAGCCCCAGCATTTT. It is translated as CASSWWDESNQPQHF. The whole variable domain, remainder taken from reference TRBV5-1 and TRBJ1-5, is KAGVTQTPRYLIKTRGQQVTLSCSPISGHRSVSWYQQTPGQGLQFLFEYFSETQRNKGNFPGRFSGRQFSNSRSEMNVSTLELGDSALYLCASSWWDESNQPQHFGDGTRLSIL.

This clone has a handful of counts. This chain joins TRBV7-8 and TRBJ2-7, with 9 bases matching TRBD1. This CDR3 region has 14 residues. The germline CDR1 and CDR2 sequences are SGHVS and FQNEAQ. The V segment lost 2 bases and the J segment 2 bases; nucleotides outside the gene matches: 1. The CDR3 DNA is TGTGCCAGCAGCTTAAGGGACAGGGCCTACGAGCAGTACTTC. This encodes CASSLRDRAYEQYF. The full variable domain, rest sourced from reference TRBV7-8 and TRBJ2-7, is GAGVSQSPRYKVAKRGQDVALRCDPISGHVSLFWYQQALGQGPEFLTYFQNEAQLDKSGLPSDRFFAERPEGSVSTLKIQRTQQEDSAVYLCASSLRDRAYEQYFGPGTRLTVT.

V and J are TRBV11-3 and TRBJ1-1, with TRBD1 as a possible D gene (5 bases). The CDR3 is 14 residues long. The germline CDR1 and CDR2 sequences are SGHNT and YENEEA. V lost 6 bases, J lost 4 bases, and 15 bases lay in between. CDR3 amino acids: CASSRGGGFTEAFF. The CDR3 nucleotides are TGTGCCAGCAGTAGGGGCGGCGGGTTCACTGAAGCTTTCTTT.

V gene TRBV19 combines with J gene TRBJ1-5; D may be TRBD1 (5 bases). Germline CDR1 reads LNHDA; CDR2 reads SQIVND (reference sequence). The CDR3 extends over 15 amino acids. Trimming cost V 6 bases and J 3 bases, with 15 bases left between them. CDR3 protein: CASRSTGPANQPQHF. The DNA of the CDR3 is TGTGCCAGTAGGAGCACGGGGCCAGCCAATCAGCCCCAGCATTTT.

CDR3 DNA sequence: TGTGCCTGGGACCACAGCCACTATGGCTACACCTTC. It translates to CAWDHSHYGYTF. The V and J genes are TRBV30 and TRBJ1-2; D remains unclear. The length of the CDR3 is 12 residues. The germline CDR1 and CDR2 sequences are GTSNPN and SVGIG (reference sequence). V gave up 5 bases and J gave up 3 bases, with 10 bases separating them.

This rearrangement joins TRBV11-2 to TRBJ2-7, with D maybe TRBD2 (5 bases). Per the germline V gene, CDR1 is SGHAT and CDR2 is FQNNGV. The CDR3 runs to 13 residues. V was shortened by 5 bases and J by 1 base, with 9 bases between the two germline ends. The CDR3: CASSRGLSYEQYF. For the CDR3, the DNA is TGTGCCAGCAGCCGCGGACTTTCCTACGAGCAGTACTTC.

The rearrangement links TRBV18 to TRBJ1-1; no clear D. This CDR3 comprises 17 residues. Germline-derived CDR1 and CDR2 are KGHSH and LQKENI. V gave up 3 bases and J gave up 3 bases, with 20 bases separating them. The CDR3 DNA is TGTGCCAGCTCACCCCTACCTCAGTCAGGATCGCACACTGAAGCTTTCTTT. Encoded protein: CASSPLPQSGSHTEAFF.

This rearrangement joins TRBV19 to TRBJ2-7; the D is unclear. Germline V gene lookup returns CDR1 LNHDA and CDR2 SQIVND (reference sequence). Trimming removed 5 bases at V and 3 bases at J, with 5 bases between. CDR3 size: 11 residues. In DNA form, the CDR3 reads TGTGCCAGTAGTCGCGGCTACGAGCAGTACTTC. The encoded protein is CASSRGYEQYF.

Only one count was recorded for this clone. This chain joins TRBV6-5 and TRBJ2-3, with D perhaps being TRBD1 or TRBD2 (6 bases each). CDR1 MNHEY and CDR2 SVGAGI come from the germline V gene. V was shortened by 5 bases and J by 3 bases, with 12 bases between the two germline ends. CDR3 size: 14 residues. CDR3 in amino acids: CASSVLGGTDTQYF. The CDR3 nucleotides read TGTGCCAGCAGTGTACTAGGGGGGACAGATACGCAGTATTTT.

This clone was counted once. The chain has TRBV27 and TRBJ2-7; 7 nucleotides align to TRBD1. After removal of 6 bases from V and 6 bases from J, the junction contained 11 bases not matched to a gene. Germline CDR1 is MNHEY and CDR2 is SMNVEV (reference sequence). This CDR3 region has 14 residues. In DNA form, the CDR3 reads TGTGCCAGCAGAGATACCTGGGACAGAACCGAGCAGTACTTC. This encodes CASRDTWDRTEQYF.

The rearrangement joins TRBV11-3 to TRBJ2-7; TRBD1 matches 9 bases. The CDR3 is 13 amino acids. The germline gives CDR1 SGHNT, CDR2 YENEEA. V trimming: 4 bases; J trimming: 7 bases; junction bases outside the gene matches: 5. This CDR3 reads CASSSGQGREQYF. The DNA for the CDR3 is TGTGCCAGCAGCTCGGGACAGGGTAGAGAGCAGTACTTC.

CDR3 region: CASSQAGTSGREGSYNEQFF. The DNA for the CDR3 is TGCGCCAGCAGCCAGGCCGGGACTAGCGGGAGAGAAGGCTCCTACAATGAGCAGTTCTTC. The chain employs TRBV4-1 and TRBJ2-1; 14 bases line up with TRBD2. CDR1 and CDR2 from the germline V gene are MGHRA and YSYEKL. There are 20 residues in the CDR3. Trimming at V came to 3 bases and at J to 0 bases, leaving 10 bases not matched to a gene.

The chain employs TRBV19 and TRBJ2-2; TRBD1 or TRBD2 may be the D gene (5 bases each). The CDR3 has 16 amino acids. CDR1 and CDR2 (germline): LNHDA, SQIVND (reference sequence). Trimming took off 5 bases at V and 0 bases at J, with 13 bases between the two ends. The CDR3, as DNA: TGTGCCAGTAGTGCCGGAAGGGACGCGAACACCGGGGAGCTGTTTTTT. Residues: CASSAGRDANTGELFF.

The genes are TRBV14 and TRBJ2-1; possible D gene TRBD1, 6 bases. Trimming pared 4 bases from V and 4 bases from J, leaving 8 bases between. This CDR3 has 13 amino acids. Germline CDR1 SGHDN, CDR2 FVKESK. As DNA, the CDR3 is TGTGCCAGCAGCCCACAGGGTTACAATGAGCAGTTCTTC. Protein: CASSPQGYNEQFF.

J is TRBJ1-2 and V is TRBV2; weak D call: TRBD1 (5 bases). CDR3 length: 14 residues. Between the trimmed V and J ends, which lost 4 bases and 2 bases, there was a span of 11 bases. CDR1 is SNHLY and CDR2 is FYNNEI in the germline V gene. The CDR3 coding sequence is TGTGCCAGCAGTGGACAGAACATAAACTATGGCTACACCTTC. Protein product: CASSGQNINYGYTF.

The V and J genes are TRBV27 and TRBJ2-1, with a weak D call TRBD2 (6 bases). This CDR3 has 15 residues. Germline V CDR1 and CDR2: MNHEY, SMNVEV (reference sequence). Trimming left V 5 bases short and J 7 bases short, with 18 bases between. The CDR3 bases are TGTGCCAGCAGTATGCTTGGCGGGGTGGTAAATGAGCAGTTCTTC. As protein: CASSMLGGVVNEQFF.

The chain links TRBV5-1 to TRBJ1-1, with D unclear. This CDR3 has 14 amino acids. In germline, CDR1 is SGHRS, CDR2 YFSETQ. V was trimmed by 2 bases and J by 0 bases, leaving 8 bases between them. The CDR3 sequence is CASSFSKLNTEAFF. DNA of the CDR3: TGCGCCAGCAGCTTTTCAAAGCTGAACACTGAAGCTTTCTTT.

The chain carries TRBV11-2 and TRBJ1-1; tentatively, D is TRBD1 (6 bases). CDR1 is SGHAT and CDR2 is FQNNGV in the germline V gene. The CDR3 contains 13 residues. Trimming shortened V by 5 bases and J by 11 bases, and 18 bases separated the two germline ends. The CDR3 loop reads CASSVERGQVAFF. The DNA for the CDR3 is TGTGCCAGCAGCGTCGAACGGGGGCAGGTGGCTTTCTTT.

J is TRBJ1-1 and V is TRBV11-2; TRBD1 aligns across 9 bases. Germline lookup yields CDR1 SGHAT and CDR2 FQNNGV. V dropped 5 bases and J dropped 5; count of bases not matched to a gene: 6. CDR3 length equals 14 residues. CDR3 sequence: CASSKGQGVTEAFF. The CDR3 DNA reads TGTGCCAGCAGCAAGGGACAGGGAGTGACTGAAGCTTTCTTT.

This chain connects TRBV30 to TRBJ2-3; D perhaps matches TRBD1 (5 bases). V was trimmed by 3 bases and J by 5 bases, leaving 9 bases between them. CDR3 length: 12 amino acids. Germline V gene lookup returns CDR1 GTSNPN and CDR2 SVGIG (reference sequence). For the CDR3, the DNA is TGTGCCTGGAGCTCAGGGATAGATACGCAGTATTTT. Amino acids: CAWSSGIDTQYF.

This CDR3 is CASSLDPASTDTQYF. The DNA of the CDR3 is TGTGCCAGCAGCTTAGATCCTGCTAGCACAGATACGCAGTATTTT. The J gene is TRBJ2-3, the V gene TRBV7-9; D uncertain. This CDR3 is 15 amino acids long. CDR1 is SEHNR and CDR2 is FQNEAQ in the germline V gene (reference sequence). Trimming removed 1 base at V and 0 bases at J, with 8 bases between. Supplemented by reference TRBV7-9 and TRBJ2-3, the full variable domain reads DTGVSQNPRHKITKRGQNVTFRCDPISEHNRLYWYRQTLGQGPEFLTYFQNEAQLEKSRLLSDRFSAERPKGSFSTLEIQRTEQGDSAMYLCASSLDPASTDTQYFGPGTRLTVL.

This chain uses TRBV6-1 with TRBJ2-5, with 8 nucleotides matching TRBD2. Germline V lookup: CDR1 MNHNS, CDR2 SASEGT. The CDR3 totals 14 residues. The trim removed 6 bases at V and 5 bases at J, leaving 8 bases unmatched. The CDR3 region has the DNA TGTGCCAGCAGCCAACTGGCGGGGGGTGAGACCCAGTACTTC. It specifies CASSQLAGGETQYF.

The rearrangement uses TRBV7-9 and TRBJ1-5, with TRBD1 identical over 7 bases. This CDR3 has 16 residues. Trimming removed 4 bases from V and 3 bases from J; junction bases left unmatched: 9. Germline V lookup: CDR1 SEHNR, CDR2 FQNEAQ (reference sequence). CDR3 sequence: CASSYIRQGVNQPQHF. Here the CDR3 DNA reads TGTGCCAGCAGCTACATAAGACAGGGAGTCAATCAGCCCCAGCATTTT.

This clone was counted a few times. The J gene is TRBJ1-3, the V gene TRBV9; D unresolved. This CDR3 is 14 amino acids long. The ends were cut back, 0 bases at V and 4 bases at J, with 8 bases in the middle. Germline CDR1 is SGDLS and CDR2 is YYNGEE. CDR3 sequence reads: CASSVGGYGNTIYF. The CDR3 bases are TGTGCCAGCAGCGTAGGAGGGTACGGAAACACCATATATTTT.

This clone has only a few counts. The chain joins TRBV6-1 to TRBJ2-4, with D perhaps matching TRBD2 (5 bases). Germline V gene sequence: CDR1 MNHNS, CDR2 SASEGT. The length of the CDR3 is 14 residues. V shed 1 base and J shed 8 bases, with 12 bases lying between them. The CDR3 is CASSEGAMGDIQYF. CDR3 DNA: TGTGCCAGCAGTGAAGGGGCCATGGGAGACATTCAGTACTTC.

This clone was observed a handful of times. The gene calls are TRBV5-4 and TRBJ2-7, with D perhaps given as TRBD1 or TRBD2 (5 bases each). The CDR3 is made up of 13 amino acids. V lost 5 bases to trimming and J lost 7 bases, with 16 bases between them. Germline CDR1 reads SGHNT; CDR2 reads YYREEE (reference sequence). CDR3: CASRRDGRWEQYF. CDR3 bases: TGTGCCAGCAGGAGGGACGGCCGTTGGGAGCAGTACTTC. Full variable domain (outside the CDR3, taken from reference TRBV5-4 and TRBJ2-7): ETGVTQSPTHLIKTRGQQVTLRCSSQSGHNTVSWYQQALGQGPQFIFQYYREEENGRGNFPPRFSGLQFPNYSSELNVNALELDDSALYLCASRRDGRWEQYFGPGTRLTVT.

The J gene is TRBJ1-2, the V gene TRBV19; 7 bases are shared with TRBD1. This CDR3 is built from 13 residues. V shed 6 bases, J shed 2 bases, and the junction held 3 bases outside the gene matches. CDR1 and CDR2 from the germline V gene are LNHDA and SQIVND (reference sequence). The CDR3 here is CASRTTGNYGYTF. The CDR3 nucleotides are TGTGCCAGTAGGACGACAGGGAACTATGGCTACACCTTC.